This T cell receptor beta chain was obtained from a study of beta chain features in type 1 diabetes. Study as a whole: All samples together contributed 107,917,701 sorted cells for examination.

General study results and limits: A cDNA-based sequencing approach could over-represent cells with high TCR expression.

What was sequenced were expressed TCRB transcripts, since all of the isolated RNA had been reverse transcribed. An average roughly 3.3 million reads came from naive, central memory and regulatory T cell samples. Here immunoSEQ multiplex PCR was the method, and the copy in TCRdb shows in-frame clones only, minus some. The repertoire holds over 700,000 clones, with roughly 17% as singletons. Remarks on this clone: The antigen is unknown.

Trimming removed 4 bases at V and 4 bases at J, with 17 bases between. Germline CDR1 and CDR2: SGHDN and FVKESK. This CDR3 has 15 amino acids. This chain uses TRBV14 with TRBJ2-7, with D perhaps given as TRBD1 or TRBD2 (6 bases each). Source material: naive CD4+ T cells from blood. This clonotype originated in a woman aged 18-29 years in good health. This CDR3 is CASSLYMEGGYEQYF. DNA for the CDR3: TGTGCCAGCAGCCTCTACATGGAGGGGGGATACGAGCAGTACTTC.